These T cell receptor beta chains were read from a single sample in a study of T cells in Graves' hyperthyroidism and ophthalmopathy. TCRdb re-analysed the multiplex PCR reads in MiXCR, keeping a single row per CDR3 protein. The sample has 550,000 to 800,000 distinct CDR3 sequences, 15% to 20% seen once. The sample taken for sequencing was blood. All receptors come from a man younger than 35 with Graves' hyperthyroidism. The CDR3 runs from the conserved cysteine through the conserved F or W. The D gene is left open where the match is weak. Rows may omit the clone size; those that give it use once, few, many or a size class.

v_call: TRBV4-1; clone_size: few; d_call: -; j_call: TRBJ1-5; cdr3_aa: CASSQDNRGQPQHF; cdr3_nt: TGCGCCAGCAGCCAAGATAATAGGGGCCAGCCCCAGCATTTT
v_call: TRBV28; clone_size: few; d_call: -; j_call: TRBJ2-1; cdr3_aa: CANSFRAGAYNEQFF; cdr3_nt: TGTGCCAACAGTTTCAGGGCCGGGGCCTACAATGAGCAGTTCTTC
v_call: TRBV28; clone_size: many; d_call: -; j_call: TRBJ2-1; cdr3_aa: CASSFRDLAQVNNEQFF; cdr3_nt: TGTGCCAGCAGTTTCCGCGACCTAGCGCAAGTCAACAATGAGCAGTTCTTC
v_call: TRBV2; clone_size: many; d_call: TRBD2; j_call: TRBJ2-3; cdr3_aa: CASSPTSGRGTDTQYF; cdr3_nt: TGTGCCAGCAGCCCGACTAGCGGGAGGGGTACAGATACGCAGTATTTT
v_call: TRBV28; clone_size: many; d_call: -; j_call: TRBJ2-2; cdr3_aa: CASSRIYTGELFF; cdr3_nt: TGTGCCAGCAGTCGGATATACACCGGGGAGCTGTTTTTT
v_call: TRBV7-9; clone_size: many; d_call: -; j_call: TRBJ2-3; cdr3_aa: CASNEADTQYF; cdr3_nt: TGTGCCAGCAACGAAGCGGATACGCAGTATTTT
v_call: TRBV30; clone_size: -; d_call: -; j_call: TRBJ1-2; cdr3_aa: CASEGGGDYGYTF; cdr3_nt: TGTGCCTCCGAGGGGGGAGGGGACTATGGCTACACCTTC
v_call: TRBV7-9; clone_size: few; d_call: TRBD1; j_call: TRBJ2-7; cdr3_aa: CASSSTSGGSEQYF; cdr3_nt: TGTGCCAGCAGCTCAACCTCAGGGGGCTCCGAGCAGTACTTC
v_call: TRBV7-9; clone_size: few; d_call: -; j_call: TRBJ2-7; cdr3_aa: CASSSGTEGYSYEQYF; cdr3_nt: TGTGCCAGCAGCTCCGGGACGGAAGGGTATTCCTACGAGCAGTACTTC
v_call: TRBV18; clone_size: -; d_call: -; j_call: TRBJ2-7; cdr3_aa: CASSDQPGEQYF; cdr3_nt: TGTGCCAGCTCAGACCAACCCGGGGAGCAGTACTTC
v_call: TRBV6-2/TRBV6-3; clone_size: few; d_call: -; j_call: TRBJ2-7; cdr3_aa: CASSYRMGQGQSWEQYF; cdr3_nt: TGTGCCAGCAGTTATCGGATGGGGCAGGGGCAATCCTGGGAGCAGTACTTC
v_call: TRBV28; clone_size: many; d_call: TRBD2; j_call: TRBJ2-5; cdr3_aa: CASSRAGTKETQYF; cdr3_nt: TGTGCCAGCAGTAGAGCCGGGACTAAAGAGACCCAGTACTTC
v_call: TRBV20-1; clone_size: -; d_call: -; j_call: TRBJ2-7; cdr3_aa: CSAIPPGVYEQYF; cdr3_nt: TGCAGTGCTATTCCCCCGGGGGTATACGAGCAGTACTTC
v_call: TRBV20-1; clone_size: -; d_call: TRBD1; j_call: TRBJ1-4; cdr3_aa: CSAPQGAGEKLFF; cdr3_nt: TGCAGTGCCCCCCAGGGGGCAGGGGAAAAACTGTTTTTT
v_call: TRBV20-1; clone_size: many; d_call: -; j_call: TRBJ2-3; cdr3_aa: CSARDRPAGLYGTDTQYF; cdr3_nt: TGCAGTGCTAGGGACCGTCCAGCAGGGCTCTACGGCACAGATACGCAGTATTTT
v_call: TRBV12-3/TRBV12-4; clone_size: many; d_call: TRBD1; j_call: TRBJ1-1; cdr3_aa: CASSSRGRVDTEAFF; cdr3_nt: TGTGCCAGCAGTTCGAGGGGGCGGGTAGACACTGAAGCTTTCTTT